This is a list of T cell receptor beta chains from one sample in a study of blood T cell repertoires in COVID-19. The repertoire was sequenced with immunoSEQ multiplex PCR; TCRdb's copy has only in-frame clones and lacks some. The sample gives approximately 150,000 clones, roughly nine tenths of which show up once; roughly 4.1% is in the top ten. Sequenced sample: peripheral blood. Every receptor here comes from a woman in her seventies with acute or convalescent COVID-19. Each CDR3 is given with its conserved first and last residue. Each record gives: CDR3 DNA, CDR3 protein, V gene, D gene, J gene, clone size. The D gene is left open where the match is weak. For some rows the clone size is stated as once, few or many, or as a class when expanded; others skip it.

TGTGCCAGCAGCCCTAAGACAGGAAACTATGGCTACACCTTC,CASSPKTGNYGYTF,TRBV7-9,.,TRBJ1-2,.
TGTGCAGCGGGGGGATTACTAGCTTCTGCTGGCGAGCAGTACTTC,CAAGGLLASAGEQYF,TRBV19,TRBD2,TRBJ2-7,.
TGCAGCGAGAGGGGGGATTTGACTAGCGGGCAAGAGACCCAGTACTTC,CSERGDLTSGQETQYF,TRBV29-1,TRBD2,TRBJ2-5,.
TGTGCCAGCAGTCATGCCGAGACTAGCGGGAGAATGGGCACCGGGGAGCTGTTTTTT,CASSHAETSGRMGTGELFF,TRBV5-6,TRBD2,TRBJ2-2,once
TGTGCCAGCAGCGAAATGGGTAGGGACAGGGCCCTTATGGGGCAGTACTTC,CASSEMGRDRALMGQYF,TRBV11-2,TRBD1,TRBJ2-7,few
TGTGCCACCAGCAGAGACACAGGGTTTTTCTATGAAAAACTGTTTTTT,CATSRDTGFFYEKLFF,TRBV15,.,TRBJ1-4,.
TGCGCCAGCAGCAGGACTGCTAATGAGCAGTTCTTC,CASSRTANEQFF,TRBV5-1,.,TRBJ2-1,.
TGCAGGGGACAGGGCGGGACTGAAGCTTTCTTT,CRGQGGTEAFF,TRBV20-1,TRBD1,TRBJ1-1,few
TGCGCCAGCAGCTTGGGACAGGATATGTATAATTCACCCCTCCACTTT,CASSLGQDMYNSPLHF,TRBV5-1,.,TRBJ1-6,.
TGTGCCTGGAGTTCAGGGGGCAGCCAGCCCCAGCATTTT,CAWSSGGSQPQHF,TRBV30,TRBD1,TRBJ1-5,.
TGTGCCAGCAGCACCCGTCCCCGAGTAGCGAGCACAGATACGCAGTATTTT,CASSTRPRVASTDTQYF,TRBV5-4,.,TRBJ2-3,.
TGCGCCAGCAGCTTGGCCCGGGGGGCGCGTGAAAAACTGTTTTTT,CASSLARGAREKLFF,TRBV5-1,.,TRBJ1-4,.
TGTGCCAGCAGCTTAGCCCCTCAAGGGAGGGATGGCTACACCTTC,CASSLAPQGRDGYTF,TRBV7-2,.,TRBJ1-2,.
TGTGCCACCAGCAGGACGACTAGCGGGAGGGCCGAATCCTACAATGAGCAGTTCTTC,CATSRTTSGRAESYNEQFF,TRBV15,TRBD2,TRBJ2-1,.
TGTGCCAGCCAATGGACAGGGGCGGGGAACACTGAAGCTTTCTTT,CASQWTGAGNTEAFF,TRBV10-3,TRBD1,TRBJ1-1,.
TGTGCCAGCAGGTCGGGGTCAGGGGTTAATTCACCCCTCCACTTT,CASRSGSGVNSPLHF,TRBV25-1,.,TRBJ1-6,once
TGCGCCAGCAGCCAAAAAGCGGGGGGCACTGAAGCTTTCTTT,CASSQKAGGTEAFF,TRBV5-1,.,TRBJ1-1,.
TGTGCCAGCAGAGAGACTAGCTCCTACGAGCAGTACTTC,CASRETSSYEQYF,TRBV6-5,.,TRBJ2-7,.
TGTGCCAGCAGCCCCGACCGACAAACCTATGGCTACACCTTC,CASSPDRQTYGYTF,TRBV9,.,TRBJ1-2,.
TGTGCCAGCAGGTCCCGGGACAGGAACTATGGCTACACCTTC,CASRSRDRNYGYTF,TRBV6-1,TRBD1,TRBJ1-2,.
TGTGCCAGCAGCTTAGTGTTGGGACAGGGGGCTAAAAACACTGAAGCTTTCTTT,CASSLVLGQGAKNTEAFF,TRBV11-2,TRBD1,TRBJ1-1,.
TGTGCCACCTCAACAGGGTTGAATGAGCAGTTCTTC,CATSTGLNEQFF,TRBV27,.,TRBJ2-1,medium-sized
TGTGCCAGTAACGGAGATAACTATGGCTACACCTTC,CASNGDNYGYTF,TRBV19,.,TRBJ1-2,.
TGTGCCAGCAGGAGGACAGATAATTCACCCCTCCACTTT,CASRRTDNSPLHF,TRBV12-3/TRBV12-4,.,TRBJ1-6,.
TGCGCCAGCAGCTTCGGCGGTGGTGGCTACACCTTC,CASSFGGGGYTF,TRBV5-1,.,TRBJ1-2,.
TGTGCCAGCAGTAAGGACAGGGGGGTGGAGACCCAGTACTTC,CASSKDRGVETQYF,TRBV7-2,TRBD1,TRBJ2-5,.
TGCGCCAGCAGCCCAATACTCGGTGGGGGCGGCGGCACAGATACGCAGTATTTT,CASSPILGGGGGTDTQYF,TRBV4-1,.,TRBJ2-3,.
TGTGCCAGCTCACCACCGGGACTAGCGGCCCAGAGCGAGCAGTACTTC,CASSPPGLAAQSEQYF,TRBV18,TRBD2,TRBJ2-7,.
TGTGCCAGCAGTGGACAGGGGGCGGTCAATGAGCAGTTCTTC,CASSGQGAVNEQFF,TRBV2,TRBD1,TRBJ2-1,few
TGTGCCAGCAGTTCCTGGACTAGCGGGGGAAATTACAATGAGCAGTTCTTC,CASSSWTSGGNYNEQFF,TRBV27,TRBD2,TRBJ2-1,.
TGTGCCAGCAGCCTACGGCAAGAGACCCAGTACTTC,CASSLRQETQYF,TRBV7-2,.,TRBJ2-5,.
TGCGCCAGCAGCTCGACTAGCGGGGGAGCGGGCGAGCAGTACTTC,CASSSTSGGAGEQYF,TRBV5-1,TRBD2,TRBJ2-7,.
TGCGCCAGCAGCTCACTAGAAGCGAGCACAGATACGCAGTATTTT,CASSSLEASTDTQYF,TRBV5-1,.,TRBJ2-3,.